These 19 T cell receptor beta chains came from one sample sequenced in a study of blood T cell repertoires in COVID-19. TCRdb's table, derived via immunoSEQ multiplex PCR, lists solely in-frame clones and lacks some. This table holds about 300,000 clones, around 85% found once. Input material: peripheral blood. These receptors were taken from a human donor with COVID-19, enrolled during active disease. The donor label of this sample is uncertain.

The DNA of the CDR3 is TGTGCCAGCAGCCAAGCCGGGACTAGCGGGAGGGTATACAATGAGCAGTTCTTC. Translation gives CASSQAGTSGRVYNEQFF. The chain carries TRBV7-9 and TRBJ2-1; 16 positions agree with TRBD2. The V gene's germline CDR1 is SEHNR and CDR2 FQNEAQ (reference sequence). The CDR3 contains 18 residues. Trimming took 5 bases from V and 4 from J; bases not matched to a gene: 8.

V and J are TRBV25-1 and TRBJ1-1; 7 nucleotides agree with TRBD1. This CDR3 is 14 amino acids long. Germline V gene sequence: CDR1 MGHDK, CDR2 SYGVNS. J lost 11 bases, V lost 1 base, and 10 bases had no gene match. CDR3 DNA: TGTGCCAGCAGTGAATCCCTTGGACAGGCCACCGCTTTCTTT. This encodes CASSESLGQATAFF.

V usage is TRBV5-6 and J usage is TRBJ1-6; D uncertain. The CDR3 extends over 17 amino acids. V lost 3 bases and J 0 bases, leaving 13 bases between the germline ends. In germline, CDR1 is SGHDT, CDR2 YYEEEE. For the CDR3, the DNA is TGTGCCAGCAGCTCGACATTACAGAGCTCCTATAATTCACCCCTCCACTTT. Translated, it gives CASSSTLQSSYNSPLHF.

This clone was recorded once. The gene calls are TRBV5-5 and TRBJ2-1, with 9 bases matching TRBD2. The ends lost 1 base at V and 9 bases at J; junction bases unmatched: 11. This CDR3 region has 16 residues. Germline V gene lookup returns CDR1 SGHKS and CDR2 YYEKEE (reference sequence). The CDR3 DNA reads TGTGCCAGCAGCTTGTCTCGAGCGGGAGGCCGGGTTGAGCAGTTCTTC. Translated: CASSLSRAGGRVEQFF.

This sequence joins TRBV6-5 and TRBJ2-7, with TRBD2 matching 8 bases. From germline, CDR1 is MNHEY and CDR2 SVGAGI. The CDR3 is 15 amino acids. Trimming removed 4 bases from V and 7 bases from J; junction bases left unmatched: 12. As DNA, the CDR3 is TGTGCCAGCAGTTCAGAACGGGAGGGCCGGTGGGAGCAGTACTTC. This sequence encodes CASSSEREGRWEQYF.

This clone has a single count. CDR3 protein: CASSFSGNTIYF. The CDR3 coding sequence is TGTGCCAGCAGCTTCTCCGGAAACACCATATATTTT. J is TRBJ1-3 and V is TRBV5-4; no firm D call. Germline V gene lookup returns CDR1 SGHNT and CDR2 YYREEE (reference sequence). The CDR3 sequence is 12 residues long. V lost 2 bases and J 4 bases, leaving 4 bases between the germline ends.

The chain is built from TRBV10-3 and TRBJ1-1, with D possibly TRBD1 on 6 matching bases. The CDR3 spans 14 residues. The V and J ends lost 4 bases and 5 bases respectively, with 14 bases between them. CDR1 and CDR2 (germline): ENHRY, SYGVKD. The CDR3 nucleotides are TGTGCCATCAGTGGAAGCAGGGGAGAGACTGAAGCTTTCTTT. Translation: CAISGSRGETEAFF.

The genes are TRBV9 and TRBJ2-2; possible D gene TRBD2, 6 bases. The V end lost 0 bases, the J end lost 0 bases, and 9 bases lay between the germline ends. This CDR3 comprises 16 residues. CDR1 and CDR2 from the germline V gene are SGDLS and YYNGEE. The CDR3 protein is CASSVGGLSNTGELFF. CDR3 DNA: TGTGCCAGCAGCGTAGGAGGACTATCGAACACCGGGGAGCTGTTTTTT.

This CDR3 reads CASSLSQEGATEAFF. The CDR3 coding sequence is TGTGCCAGCAGTTTGAGTCAGGAGGGGGCGACTGAAGCTTTCTTT. J is TRBJ1-1 and V is TRBV28; 7 bases fit TRBD1. V lost 3 bases and J lost 5; bases outside the gene matches: 9. Germline V CDR1 and CDR2: MDHEN, SYDVKM. The CDR3 is made up of 15 amino acids. Using reference TRBV28 and TRBJ1-1 for the parts outside the CDR3, the full variable domain is DVKVTQSSRYLVKRTGEKVFLECVQDMDHENMFWYRQDPGLGLRLIYFSYDVKMKEKGDIPEGYSVSREKKERFSLILESASTNQTSMYLCASSLSQEGATEAFFGQGTRLTVV.

The rearrangement uses TRBV5-1 and TRBJ2-7, with 14 bases that match TRBD2. The V and J ends lost 3 bases and 6 bases, in that order; junction bases with no gene match: 2. The CDR3 runs 14 residues. CDR1 and CDR2 (germline): SGHRS, YFSETQ. The CDR3 here is CASSSGLAGGEQYF. CDR3 coding DNA: TGCGCCAGCAGCTCCGGACTAGCGGGAGGCGAGCAGTACTTC.

V usage is TRBV5-1 and J usage is TRBJ1-1; 7 nucleotides match TRBD1. Germline V lookup: CDR1 SGHRS, CDR2 YFSETQ. The CDR3 consists of 15 residues. Trimming took 5 bases from V and 4 from J; bases not matched to a gene: 11. DNA of the CDR3: TGCGCCAGCAGTAGGGACAGCCTCTTGGCCACTGAAGCTTTCTTT. Translated: CASSRDSLLATEAFF. Complete variable domain (other parts from reference TRBV5-1 and TRBJ1-1): KAGVTQTPRYLIKTRGQQVTLSCSPISGHRSVSWYQQTPGQGLQFLFEYFSETQRNKGNFPGRFSGRQFSNSRSEMNVSTLELGDSALYLCASSRDSLLATEAFFGQGTRLTVV.

The chain joins TRBV7-9 to TRBJ2-1; TRBD2 aligns across 7 bases. Germline V gene lookup returns CDR1 SEHNR and CDR2 FQNEAQ (reference sequence). The CDR3 is 15 residues long. V was pared by 3 bases and J by 12 bases, with 14 bases of the junction left unmatched. The CDR3 region is CASSFRTSADARQFF. CDR3 sequence (DNA): TGTGCCAGCAGCTTCCGAACTAGCGCCGACGCCCGGCAGTTCTTC.

The chain has TRBV2 and TRBJ1-1, with 7 bases fitting TRBD1. Germline assignment: CDR1 SNHLY and CDR2 FYNNEI. Trimming took 2 bases from V and 4 from J; bases not matched to a gene: 7. The CDR3 contains 15 residues. Written as DNA, the CDR3 is TGTGCCAGCAGTGAAAGGGGGGCAGGGGGCACTGAAGCTTTCTTT. It is translated as CASSERGAGGTEAFF.

The chain joins TRBV4-2 to TRBJ2-5, with a possible D match to TRBD1 (6 bases). Germline values: CDR1 LGHNA, CDR2 YNFKEQ. The CDR3 contains 14 residues. V lost 4 bases, J lost 2 bases, and 11 bases lay in between. CDR3 sequence: CASSREDSQETQYF. CDR3 nucleotide sequence: TGTGCCAGCAGCCGCGAGGACAGTCAAGAGACCCAGTACTTC.

This rearrangement joins TRBV5-1 to TRBJ2-7; 8 nucleotides line up with TRBD2. Germline CDR1 and CDR2: SGHRS and YFSETQ. The CDR3 has 12 amino acids. V was clipped by 6 bases and J by 5 bases; unmatched bases: 4. The CDR3 spells CASKREGDEQYF. In DNA form, the CDR3 reads TGCGCCAGCAAACGGGAGGGGGACGAGCAGTACTTC.

In this sample, this clone turned up once. The rearrangement links TRBV27 to TRBJ2-1; 9 bases agree with TRBD1. The CDR3 extends over 16 amino acids. The germline gives CDR1 MNHEY, CDR2 SMNVEV (reference sequence). V trimming: 2 bases; J trimming: 2 bases; junction bases outside the gene matches: 4. In DNA, the CDR3 is TGTGCCAGCAGTTTACTTACAGGGGGCACCTACAATGAGCAGTTCTTC. It yields the protein CASSLLTGGTYNEQFF.

The chain has TRBV12-5 and TRBJ1-1; no reliable D call. Trimming removed 7 bases at V and 6 bases at J, with 15 bases between. CDR1 and CDR2 (germline): LGHNT, FRNRAP. The CDR3 length is 13 residues. CDR3 in DNA: TGTGCTAGTGTCCCAGGACTGGAGGCTGAAGCTTTCTTT. This codes for CASVPGLEAEAFF.

The rearrangement links TRBV6-2 or TRBV6-3 to TRBJ2-5, with 9 nucleotides matching TRBD1. Looked up from germline, CDR1 is MNHEY and CDR2 is SVGEGT. V lost 5 bases and J lost 3; bases outside the gene matches: 7. The CDR3 is made up of 15 amino acids. This CDR3 reads CASSPRDRVKETQYF. For the CDR3, the DNA is TGTGCCAGCAGTCCCCGGGACAGGGTAAAAGAGACCCAGTACTTC.

V usage is TRBV29-1 and J usage is TRBJ1-1; D perhaps matches TRBD1 (6 bases). V shed 4 bases and J shed 1 base, with 10 bases lying between them. The CDR3 has 13 amino acids. Germline values: CDR1 SQVTM, CDR2 ANQGSEA. The CDR3 DNA reads as TGCAGCGTTGTAGTAGGGGGGAACACTGAAGCTTTCTTT. Protein product: CSVVVGGNTEAFF.